This record looks at one T cell receptor beta chain sequence and its context. This same CDR3 is encoded by further DNA sequences in the sample. The data belong to a study of shared clonotypes between healthy human individuals. Data came from immunoSEQ multiplex PCR; TCRdb stores just in-frame clones and leaves some out. Of some 2.1 million clones in the sample, 93% were seen once. V dropped 2 bases and J dropped 0 bases, with 13 bases sitting between them. This CDR3 region has 16 residues. The germline V gene has CDR1 SGHRS and CDR2 YFSETQ. CD8 cells classed as naive were CD45RO-negative and positively selected for CCR7, excluding terminally differentiated effector memory CD45RA+ cells.

Material for sequencing was naive CD8+ T cells from PBMCs. The TCR sequence derives from a man aged 18 to 35 in good health. Some clones in this sample may be carry-over from other donors' samples. V and J are TRBV5-1 and TRBJ2-3; maybe TRBD2 (5 bases). Here the CDR3 reads CASSFGEGWSTDTQYF. The CDR3 coding sequence is TGCGCCAGCAGCTTTGGTGAGGGATGGAGCACAGATACGCAGTATTTT. Based on the CDR3 plus reference TRBV5-1 and TRBJ2-3, the full variable domain is KAGVTQTPRYLIKTRGQQVTLSCSPISGHRSVSWYQQTPGQGLQFLFEYFSETQRNKGNFPGRFSGRQFSNSRSEMNVSTLELGDSALYLCASSFGEGWSTDTQYFGPGTRLTVL.